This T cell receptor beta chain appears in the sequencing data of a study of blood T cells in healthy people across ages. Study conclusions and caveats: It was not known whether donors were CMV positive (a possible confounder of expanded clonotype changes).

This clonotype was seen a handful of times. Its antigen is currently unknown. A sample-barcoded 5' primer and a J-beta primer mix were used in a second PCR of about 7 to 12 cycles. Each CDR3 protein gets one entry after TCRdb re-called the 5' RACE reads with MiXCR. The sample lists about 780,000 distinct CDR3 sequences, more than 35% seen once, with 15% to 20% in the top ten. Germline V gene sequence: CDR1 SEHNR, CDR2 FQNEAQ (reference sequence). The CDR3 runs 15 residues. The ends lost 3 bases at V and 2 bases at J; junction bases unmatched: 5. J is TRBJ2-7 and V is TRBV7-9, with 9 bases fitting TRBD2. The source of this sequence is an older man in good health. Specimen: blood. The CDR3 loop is CASSFSGRGTYEQYF. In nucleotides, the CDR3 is TGTGCCAGCAGCTTTAGCGGGAGAGGGACCTACGAGCAGTACTTC.